This T cell receptor beta chain was sequenced for a study of blood T cell repertoires in COVID-19. Whole-study context: The United States, Italy and Spain supplied acute and convalescent COVID-19 samples. Sample material is recorded as cDNA or gDNA derived from T cells, B-cell-depleted T cells, or PBMCs.

This clone has just one count. Per the authors' pipeline: From reference gene primer amplification, estimates of nucleated cell counts were derived. Sequenced by immunoSEQ multiplex PCR; TCRdb stores in-frame clones only, minus some. V and J calls and clone size are copied from that table; D and trimming were computed from the DNA. Among 100,000 to 110,000 clones, around 85% were seen once, and the ten largest hold around 15%. The CDR3 has 13 residues. V gave up 5 bases and J gave up 5 bases, with 10 bases separating them. Germline V CDR1 and CDR2: LNHDA, SQIVND (reference sequence). The sequence came from a man in his fifties with active or convalescent COVID-19. Sequencing was carried out using peripheral blood. The V call is TRBV19, the J call TRBJ1-3, with D perhaps TRBD1 (5 bases). The chain's CDR3 is CASSFGGRNTIYF. The CDR3 nucleotides are TGTGCCAGTAGTTTCGGGGGTAGAAACACCATATATTTT.